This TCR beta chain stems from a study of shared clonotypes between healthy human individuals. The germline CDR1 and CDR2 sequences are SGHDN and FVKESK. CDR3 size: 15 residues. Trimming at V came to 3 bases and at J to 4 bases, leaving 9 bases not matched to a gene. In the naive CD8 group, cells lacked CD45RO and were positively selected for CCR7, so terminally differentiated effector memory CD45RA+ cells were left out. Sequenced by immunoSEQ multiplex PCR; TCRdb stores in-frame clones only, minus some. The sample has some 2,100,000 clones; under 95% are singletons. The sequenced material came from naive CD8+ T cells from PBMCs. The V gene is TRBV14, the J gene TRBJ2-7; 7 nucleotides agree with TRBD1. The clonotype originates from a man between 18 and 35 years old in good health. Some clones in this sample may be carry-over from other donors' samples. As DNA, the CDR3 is TGTGCCAGCAGCCAGAAACAGGGGTTTGTATACGAGCAGTACTTC. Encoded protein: CASSQKQGFVYEQYF.